The 2 T cell receptor beta chains below all came from one sample that was sequenced in a study of blood T cells in healthy people across ages. Using a J-beta primer mix together with a sample-barcoded 5' primer, a second PCR was run for roughly 7 to 11 cycles. Via MiXCR, TCRdb re-called the 5' RACE reads, giving one row per CDR3 protein. The sample holds about 1.1 million distinct CDR3 sequences, more than 30% seen once. The sample was blood. The receptors were sampled from a man in his late teens or twenties in good health.

This clonotype was seen only a few times. This chain joins TRBV4-3 and TRBJ1-5, with 7 positions matching TRBD1. Germline values: CDR1 LGHNA, CDR2 YSLEER. V gave up 2 bases and J gave up 4 bases; unmatched junction bases: 14. The CDR3 is 18 residues long. The CDR3 sequence is CASSQTFVGGTVNQPQHF. In DNA, the CDR3 is TGCGCCAGCAGCCAAACTTTTGTCGGGGGGACAGTTAATCAGCCCCAGCATTTT.

This clonotype was found many times. V and J are TRBV29-1 and TRBJ2-5; a possible D gene is TRBD1 (6 bases). Germline lookup yields CDR1 SQVTM and CDR2 ANQGSEA. The CDR3 contains 14 residues. Trimming stripped 1 base from V and 1 base from J, with 10 bases between. CDR3 coding DNA: TGCAGCGTTGAAGTGGCAGGGGTCCAAGAGACCCAGTACTTC. Residues: CSVEVAGVQETQYF.